This T cell receptor (beta chain) is drawn from a study of blood T cell repertoires in COVID-19. Original processing notes: Estimation of nucleated cell counts relied on the amplification of reference gene primers. The protocol was immunoSEQ multiplex PCR, while the TCRdb copy is restricted to in-frame clones and leaves out a portion. D and trimming were read from the DNA, whereas the V and J calls and clone size are those reported in that table. This table has more than 95,000 clones, around 82% appearing once. V gave up 0 bases and J gave up 7 bases, with 6 bases separating them. CDR3 length: 13 residues. Germline V CDR1 and CDR2: KGHSH, LQKENI.

J is TRBJ2-2 and V is TRBV18; no clear D. This clonotype originated in a man aged 30 to 45 with COVID-19, enrolled during active disease. Specimen: peripheral blood. The CDR3 DNA sequence: TGTGCCAGCTCACCACCCGTTCGCGGGGAGCTGTTTTTT. It encodes CASSPPVRGELFF.